This record looks at one TCR beta chain sequence and its context. These data originate in a study of PD-L1 blockade in urothelial cancer. Study information: Analyses were performed on blood at 3 weeks after treatment start (the second dose) and at 6 weeks.

The CDR3 has 14 amino acids. The V gene's germline CDR1 is SQVTM and CDR2 ANQGSEA. Trimming stripped 4 bases from V and 6 bases from J, with 17 bases between. All patients handed over anywhere from 1 to 8 samples, pretreatment and on-treatment. Measured with immunoSEQ multiplex PCR; TCRdb has only the in-frame clones, and not every one. This table has 50,000 or so clones, around 80% appearing once. The sequencing here drew on PBMCs, taken around atezolizumab (anti-PD-L1) treatment. The TCR comes from a man in his 70s with urothelial cancer. The rearrangement joins TRBV29-1 to TRBJ2-3; D is possibly TRBD1 (5 bases). The DNA of the CDR3 is TGCAGCGTTGCCCGGGCCGTAGGGGTGGATACGCAGTATTTT. This sequence encodes CSVARAVGVDTQYF.